The 14 T cell receptor beta chains listed next were all sequenced from one sample in a study of blood T cell repertoires in COVID-19 (dated by TCRdb to 2018 to 2021). Receptor amplification or capture employed the immunoSEQ multiplex PCR assay. TCRdb holds this immuneACCESS table with in-frame rearrangements only. Some clones are missing; in checked studies, unresolved V genes explain under half, and the rest has no known cause. The sample table holds under 140,000 clones, of which 80% to 90% were seen once. The leading ten clones occupy 16% of the sample. Material for sequencing was peripheral blood. Receptor source: a woman aged 60 to 75 with acute or convalescent COVID-19.

This chain connects TRBV4-1 to TRBJ2-2; D is undetermined. With 7 bases removed from V and 7 bases from J, the gap between germline ends came to 10 bases. CDR3 length: 12 amino acids. Germline CDR1 MGHRA, CDR2 YSYEKL. CDR3 in DNA: TGCGCCAGCACCCCGGGTGGCGGGGAGCTGTTTTTT. Translation: CASTPGGGELFF.

CDR3 sequence reads: CASRQVRNTEAFF. The CDR3 nucleotides read TGTGCCAGCCGACAGGTTAGGAACACTGAAGCTTTCTTT. This sequence joins TRBV9 and TRBJ1-1, with D possibly matching TRBD1 (6 bases). The CDR3 has 13 amino acids. V was cut by 7 bases and J by 1 base, with 11 bases left in between. The germline CDR1 and CDR2 sequences are SGDLS and YYNGEE.

V usage is TRBV29-1 and J usage is TRBJ1-2; TRBD1 matches 8 bases. Per the germline V gene, CDR1 is SQVTM and CDR2 is ANQGSEA. Trimming took 6 bases from V and 1 from J; bases not matched to a gene: 4. The CDR3 has 13 amino acids. The CDR3: CSVQGALNYGYTF. For the CDR3, the DNA is TGCAGCGTGCAGGGGGCTCTTAACTATGGCTACACCTTC.

The chain is built from TRBV12-3 or TRBV12-4 and TRBJ1-2; maybe TRBD1 (6 bases). This CDR3 has 13 residues. V dropped 3 bases and J dropped 10 bases, with 15 bases sitting between them. The CDR3 loop reads CASSLTGVPSYTF. In DNA form, the CDR3 reads TGTGCCAGCAGTTTGACAGGCGTTCCCTCCTACACCTTC.

Written as DNA, the CDR3 is TGCGCCAGCAGTCGGGGGTTCCCCGGGACCTACGAGCAGTACTTC. This codes for CASSRGFPGTYEQYF. The V and J genes are TRBV5-1 and TRBJ2-7; possibly TRBD2 for D (6 bases). Germline CDR1 and CDR2: SGHRS and YFSETQ. The V end lost 5 bases, the J end lost 2 bases, and 17 bases lay between the germline ends. The CDR3 is made up of 15 amino acids.

This sequence joins TRBV27 and TRBJ2-3, with no clear D. CDR1 is MNHEY, CDR2 SMNVEV, per germline (reference sequence). V was cut by 6 bases and J by 2 bases, with 9 bases left in between. The CDR3 contains 13 residues. CDR3 DNA sequence: TGTGCCAGCAGCAACCAGATCACAGATACGCAGTATTTT. Translated: CASSNQITDTQYF.

This clone has a handful of counts. The gene calls are TRBV7-2 and TRBJ1-3; the D gene is possibly TRBD1 (6 bases). CDR3 length: 14 residues. Germline-derived CDR1 and CDR2 are SGHTA and FQGNSA. Trimming shortened V by 5 bases and J by 7 bases, and 15 bases separated the two germline ends. The CDR3 region has the DNA TGTGCCAGCAGCCCTAGCCGGGGGGGCAACACCATATATTTT. It is translated as CASSPSRGGNTIYF.

The J gene is TRBJ1-2, the V gene TRBV4-2, with D possibly being TRBD1 (5 bases). The CDR3 has 16 amino acids. V shed 1 base and J shed 3 bases, with 15 bases lying between them. Germline CDR1 and CDR2: LGHNA and YNFKEQ. The CDR3 nucleotides read TGTGCCAGCAGCCAAGTAACCGACAGATCCTACTATGGCTACACCTTC. It is translated as CASSQVTDRSYYGYTF.

V gene TRBV7-3 combines with J gene TRBJ2-7; D may be TRBD1 (6 bases). The ends were cut back, 4 bases at V and 6 bases at J, with 16 bases in the middle. This CDR3 contains 14 residues. Germline CDR1 is SGHTA and CDR2 is FQGTGA. The CDR3 DNA is TGTGCCAGCAGCTCGGGGCAGGCAGGGGCCGAGCAGTACTTC. Amino acid sequence: CASSSGQAGAEQYF.

This sequence joins TRBV19 and TRBJ2-3, with TRBD2 matching 7 bases. J was trimmed by 2 bases and V by 5 bases; bases with no gene match: 13. The CDR3 runs 17 residues. Germline V gene lookup returns CDR1 LNHDA and CDR2 SQIVND (reference sequence). The CDR3 region has the DNA TGTGCCAGTAGTCCCAGATCCCAGCGGGGCCTCACAGATACGCAGTATTTT. Protein: CASSPRSQRGLTDTQYF.

V and J are TRBV7-6 and TRBJ1-5; D remains ambiguous. This CDR3 has 14 amino acids. Germline values: CDR1 SGHVS, CDR2 FNYEAQ. Trimming took off 1 base at V and 4 bases at J, with 8 bases between the two ends. Here the CDR3 reads CASSLDSLNQPQHF. In DNA, the CDR3 is TGTGCCAGCAGCTTAGACAGCTTAAATCAGCCCCAGCATTTT.

J is TRBJ1-2 and V is TRBV6-1, with D perhaps TRBD1 (5 bases). V lost 2 bases, J lost 5 bases, and 21 bases lay in between. This CDR3 is built from 17 residues. CDR1 MNHNS and CDR2 SASEGT come from the germline V gene. CDR3 region: CASSETTGRGRPYGYTF. The CDR3 nucleotides read TGTGCCAGCAGTGAAACCACCGGTAGGGGTAGGCCATATGGCTACACCTTC.

This clone was detected only a few times. The chain employs TRBV15 and TRBJ1-1; D is uncertain. Trimming shortened V by 1 base and J by 1 base, and 4 bases separated the two germline ends. This CDR3 has 13 amino acids. Germline V gene lookup returns CDR1 LNHNV and CDR2 YYDKDF (reference sequence). In nucleotides, the CDR3 is TGTGCCACCAGCAGAGTAGCGAACACTGAAGCTTTCTTT. This gives the protein CATSRVANTEAFF.

The genes are TRBV29-1 and TRBJ1-2; the D gene is possibly TRBD1 (5 bases). CDR1 and CDR2 (germline): SQVTM, ANQGSEA. The CDR3 loop spans 19 amino acids. Trimming took off 2 bases at V and 2 bases at J, with 27 bases between the two ends. CDR3 bases: TGCAGCGTTGAAACCCCCCCAGGGAGGGTCCCACTGATAAACTATGGCTACACCTTC. Its protein product is CSVETPPGRVPLINYGYTF.